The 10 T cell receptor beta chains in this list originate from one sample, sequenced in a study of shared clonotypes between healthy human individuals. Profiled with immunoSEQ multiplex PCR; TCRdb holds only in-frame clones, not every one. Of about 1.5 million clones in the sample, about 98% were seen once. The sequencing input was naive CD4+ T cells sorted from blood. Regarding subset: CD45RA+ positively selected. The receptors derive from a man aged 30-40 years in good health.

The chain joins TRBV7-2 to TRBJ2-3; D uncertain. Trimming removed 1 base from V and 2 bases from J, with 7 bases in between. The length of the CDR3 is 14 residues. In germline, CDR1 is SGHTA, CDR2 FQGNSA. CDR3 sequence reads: CASSLDPPTDTQYF. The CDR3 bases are TGTGCCAGCAGCTTAGATCCCCCCACAGATACGCAGTATTTT.

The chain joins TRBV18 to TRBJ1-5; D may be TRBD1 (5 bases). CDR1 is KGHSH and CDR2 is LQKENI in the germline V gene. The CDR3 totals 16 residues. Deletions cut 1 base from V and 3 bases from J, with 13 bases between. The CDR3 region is CASSPLGGEINQPQHF. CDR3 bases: TGTGCCAGCTCACCACTGGGGGGGGAAATCAATCAGCCCCAGCATTTT.

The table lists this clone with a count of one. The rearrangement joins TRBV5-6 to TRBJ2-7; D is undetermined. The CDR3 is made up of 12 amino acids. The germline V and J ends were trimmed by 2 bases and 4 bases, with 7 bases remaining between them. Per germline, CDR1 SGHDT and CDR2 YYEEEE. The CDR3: CASSFHTYEQYF. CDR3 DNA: TGTGCCAGCAGCTTTCATACTTACGAGCAGTACTTC.

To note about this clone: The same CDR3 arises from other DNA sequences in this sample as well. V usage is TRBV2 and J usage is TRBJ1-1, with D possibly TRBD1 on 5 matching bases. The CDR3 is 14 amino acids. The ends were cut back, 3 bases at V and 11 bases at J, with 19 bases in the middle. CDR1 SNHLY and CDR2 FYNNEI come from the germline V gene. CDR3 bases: TGTGCCAGCAGTGACCCCGGCCAGGGTAGCGAGGCTTTCTTT. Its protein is CASSDPGQGSEAFF.

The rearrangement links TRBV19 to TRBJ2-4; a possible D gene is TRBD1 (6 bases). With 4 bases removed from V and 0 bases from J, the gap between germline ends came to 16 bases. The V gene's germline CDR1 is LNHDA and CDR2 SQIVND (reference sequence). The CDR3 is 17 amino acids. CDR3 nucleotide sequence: TGTGCCAGTAGTACGCCCGGACAGACCTTAGCCAAAAACATTCAGTACTTC. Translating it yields CASSTPGQTLAKNIQYF.

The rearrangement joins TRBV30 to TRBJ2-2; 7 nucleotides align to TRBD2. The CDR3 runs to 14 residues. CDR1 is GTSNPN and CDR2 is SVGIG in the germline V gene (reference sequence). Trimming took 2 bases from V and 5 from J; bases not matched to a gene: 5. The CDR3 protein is CAWSSLAVTGELFF. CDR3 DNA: TGTGCCTGGAGTTCCCTAGCGGTTACCGGGGAGCTGTTTTTT.

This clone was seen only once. The CDR3 region is CAWRQANTDTQYF. DNA of the CDR3: TGTGCCTGGAGGCAAGCTAATACAGATACGCAGTATTTT. The chain recombines TRBV30 with TRBJ2-3; D not resolved. In germline, CDR1 is GTSNPN, CDR2 SVGIG (reference sequence). The CDR3 is made up of 13 amino acids. Trimming took off 3 bases at V and 3 bases at J, with 10 bases between the two ends.

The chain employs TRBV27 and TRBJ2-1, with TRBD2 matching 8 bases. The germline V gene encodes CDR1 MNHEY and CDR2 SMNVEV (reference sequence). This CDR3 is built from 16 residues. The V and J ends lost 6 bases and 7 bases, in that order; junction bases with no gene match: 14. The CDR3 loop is CASRQMAGGPKNEQFF. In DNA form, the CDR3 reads TGTGCCAGCAGACAGATGGCGGGAGGCCCGAAAAATGAGCAGTTCTTC.

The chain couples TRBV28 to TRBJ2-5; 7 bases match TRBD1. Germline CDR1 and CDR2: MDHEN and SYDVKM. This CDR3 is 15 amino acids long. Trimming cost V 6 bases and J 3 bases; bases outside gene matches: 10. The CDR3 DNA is TGTGCCAGCAGCTCCTCTGGACAGGTCGAAGAGACCCAGTACTTC. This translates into CASSSSGQVEETQYF.

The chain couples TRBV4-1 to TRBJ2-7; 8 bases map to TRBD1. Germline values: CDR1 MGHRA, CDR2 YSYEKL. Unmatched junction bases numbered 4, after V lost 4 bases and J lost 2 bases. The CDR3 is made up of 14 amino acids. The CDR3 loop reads CASSPGQATYEQYF. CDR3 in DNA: TGCGCCAGCAGCCCGGGACAGGCGACCTACGAGCAGTACTTC.